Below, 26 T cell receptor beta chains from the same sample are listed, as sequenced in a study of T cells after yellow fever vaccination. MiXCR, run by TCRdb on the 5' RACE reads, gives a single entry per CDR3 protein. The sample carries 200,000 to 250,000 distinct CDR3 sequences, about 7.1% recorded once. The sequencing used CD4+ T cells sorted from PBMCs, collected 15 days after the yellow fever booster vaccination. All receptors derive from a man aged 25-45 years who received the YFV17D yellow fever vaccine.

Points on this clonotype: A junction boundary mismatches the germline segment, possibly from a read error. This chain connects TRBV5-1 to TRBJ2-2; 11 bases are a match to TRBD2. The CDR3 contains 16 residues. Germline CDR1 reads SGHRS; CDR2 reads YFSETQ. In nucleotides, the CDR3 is TGCGCCAGCAGCCTCCGGACTAGCGGGTTAACCGGGCAGCTGTTTTTT. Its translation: CASSLRTSGLTGQLFF.

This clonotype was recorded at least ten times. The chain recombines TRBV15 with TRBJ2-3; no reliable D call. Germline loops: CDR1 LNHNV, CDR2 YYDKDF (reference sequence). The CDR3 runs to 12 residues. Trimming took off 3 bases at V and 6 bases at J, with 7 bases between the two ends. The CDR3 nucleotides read TGTGCCACCAGCAGGCTAAGGGATACGCAGTATTTT. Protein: CATSRLRDTQYF.

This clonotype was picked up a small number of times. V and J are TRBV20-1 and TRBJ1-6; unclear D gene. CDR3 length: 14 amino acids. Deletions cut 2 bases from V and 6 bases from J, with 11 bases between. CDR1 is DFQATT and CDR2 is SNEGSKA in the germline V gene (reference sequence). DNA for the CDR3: TGCAGTGCTAGACAGGCCTTTCGTAATTCACCCCTCCACTTT. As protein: CSARQAFRNSPLHF.

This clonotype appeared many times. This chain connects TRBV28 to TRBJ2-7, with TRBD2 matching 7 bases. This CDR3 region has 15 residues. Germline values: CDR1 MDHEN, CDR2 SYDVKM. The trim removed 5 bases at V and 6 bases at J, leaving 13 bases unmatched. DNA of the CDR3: TGTGCCAGCAGTAACGGGGGGACTACCGCTAGCGAGCAGTACTTC. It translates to CASSNGGTTASEQYF. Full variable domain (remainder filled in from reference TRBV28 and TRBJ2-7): DVKVTQSSRYLVKRTGEKVFLECVQDMDHENMFWYRQDPGLGLRLIYFSYDVKMKEKGDIPEGYSVSREKKERFSLILESASTNQTSMYLCASSNGGTTASEQYFGPGTRLTVT.

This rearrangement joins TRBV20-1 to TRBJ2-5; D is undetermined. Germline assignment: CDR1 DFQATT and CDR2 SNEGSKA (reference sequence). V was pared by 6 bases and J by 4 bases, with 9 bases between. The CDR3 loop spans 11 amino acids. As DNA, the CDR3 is TGCAGTGCCCTTAACGGAGAGACCCAGTACTTC. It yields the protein CSALNGETQYF.

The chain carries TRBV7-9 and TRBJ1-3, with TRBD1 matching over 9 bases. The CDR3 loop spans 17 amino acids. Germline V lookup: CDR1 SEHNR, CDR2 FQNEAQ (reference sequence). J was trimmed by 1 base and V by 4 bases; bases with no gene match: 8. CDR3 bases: TGTGCCAGCAGCTCAACTCCCGGGACAGGGTCTGGAAACACCATATATTTT. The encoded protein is CASSSTPGTGSGNTIYF.

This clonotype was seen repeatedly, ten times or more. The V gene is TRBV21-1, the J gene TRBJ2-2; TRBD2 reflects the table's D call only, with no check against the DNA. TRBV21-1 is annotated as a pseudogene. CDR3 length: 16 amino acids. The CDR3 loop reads CASSKGEDSAFGELFF. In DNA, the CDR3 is TGTGCCAGCAGCAAAGGCGAGGACTCAGCGTTCGGGGAGCTGTTTTTT.

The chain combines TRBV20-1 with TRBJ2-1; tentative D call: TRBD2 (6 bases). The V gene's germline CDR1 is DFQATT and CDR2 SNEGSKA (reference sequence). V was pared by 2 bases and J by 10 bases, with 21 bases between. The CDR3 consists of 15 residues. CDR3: CSARTWDSPTGEQFF. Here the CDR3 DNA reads TGCAGTGCTAGAACCTGGGACTCCCCAACTGGCGAGCAGTTCTTC.

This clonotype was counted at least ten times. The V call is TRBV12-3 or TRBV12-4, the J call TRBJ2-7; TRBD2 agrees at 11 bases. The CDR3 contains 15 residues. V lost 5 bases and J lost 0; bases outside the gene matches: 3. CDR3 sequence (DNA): TGTGCCAGCAGTGGGGGACTAGCGGTCTCCTACGAGCAGTACTTC. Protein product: CASSGGLAVSYEQYF.

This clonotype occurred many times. The CDR3 DNA reads as TGTGCCAGCAGTTCCTCCAAACAAGAGACCCAGTACTTC. This gives the protein CASSSSKQETQYF. The chain employs TRBV28 and TRBJ2-5; no definite D call. There are 13 residues in the CDR3. The V and J ends lost 4 bases and 2 bases respectively, with 8 bases between them. Per the germline V gene, CDR1 is MDHEN and CDR2 is SYDVKM.

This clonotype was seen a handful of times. The CDR3 bases are TGCGCCAGCAGCTTGGGCATCGAGAAGACCCAGTACTTC. Translation gives CASSLGIEKTQYF. The chain employs TRBV5-1 and TRBJ2-5; D gene ambiguous. The CDR3 covers 13 residues. V was shortened by 0 bases and J by 6 bases, with 9 bases between the two germline ends. The germline V gene encodes CDR1 SGHRS and CDR2 YFSETQ.

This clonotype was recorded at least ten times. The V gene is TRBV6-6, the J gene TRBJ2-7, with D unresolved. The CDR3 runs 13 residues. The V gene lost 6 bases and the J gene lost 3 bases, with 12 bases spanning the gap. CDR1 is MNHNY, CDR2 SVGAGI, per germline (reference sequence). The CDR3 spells CASRNYYGYEQYF. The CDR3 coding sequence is TGTGCCAGCAGGAACTATTATGGCTACGAGCAGTACTTC.

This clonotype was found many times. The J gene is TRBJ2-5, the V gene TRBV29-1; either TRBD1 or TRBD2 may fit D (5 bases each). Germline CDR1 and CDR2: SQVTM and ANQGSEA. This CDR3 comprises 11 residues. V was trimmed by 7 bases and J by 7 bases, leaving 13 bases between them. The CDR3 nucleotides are TGCAGCGACCAAGGGGCGGGGACCCAGTACTTC. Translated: CSDQGAGTQYF.

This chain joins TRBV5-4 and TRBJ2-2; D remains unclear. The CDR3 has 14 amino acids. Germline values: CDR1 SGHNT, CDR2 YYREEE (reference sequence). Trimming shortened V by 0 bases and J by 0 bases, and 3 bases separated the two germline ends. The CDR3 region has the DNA TGTGCCAGCAGCTTGGCTGCGAACACCGGGGAGCTGTTTTTT. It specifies CASSLAANTGELFF.

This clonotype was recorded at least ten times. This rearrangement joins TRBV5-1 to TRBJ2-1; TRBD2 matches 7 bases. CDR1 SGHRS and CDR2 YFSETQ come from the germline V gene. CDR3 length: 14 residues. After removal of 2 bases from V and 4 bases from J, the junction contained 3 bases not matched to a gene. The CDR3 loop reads CASSLGTTYNEQFF. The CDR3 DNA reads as TGCGCCAGCAGCTTAGGGACTACTTACAATGAGCAGTTCTTC.

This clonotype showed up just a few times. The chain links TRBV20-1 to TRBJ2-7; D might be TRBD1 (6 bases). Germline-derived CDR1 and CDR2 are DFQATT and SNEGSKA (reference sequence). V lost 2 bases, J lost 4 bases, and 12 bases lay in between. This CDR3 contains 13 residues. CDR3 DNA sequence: TGCAGTGCTAGAAGGACAGACCTTTACGAGCAGTACTTC. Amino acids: CSARRTDLYEQYF.

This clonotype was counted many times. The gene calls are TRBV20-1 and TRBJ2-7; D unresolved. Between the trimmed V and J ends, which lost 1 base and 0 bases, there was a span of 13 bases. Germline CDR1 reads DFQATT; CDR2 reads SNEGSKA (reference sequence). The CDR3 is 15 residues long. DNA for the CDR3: TGCAGTGCTAGAGCTTTAGAGGAGAGCTCCTACGAGCAGTACTTC. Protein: CSARALEESSYEQYF.

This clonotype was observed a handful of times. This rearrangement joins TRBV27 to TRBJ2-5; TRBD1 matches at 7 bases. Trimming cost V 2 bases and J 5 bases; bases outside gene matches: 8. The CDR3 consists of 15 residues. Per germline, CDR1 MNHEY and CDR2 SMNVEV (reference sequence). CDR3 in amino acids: CASSLGPQGRETQYF. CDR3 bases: TGTGCCAGCAGTTTAGGACCACAGGGGCGCGAGACCCAGTACTTC.

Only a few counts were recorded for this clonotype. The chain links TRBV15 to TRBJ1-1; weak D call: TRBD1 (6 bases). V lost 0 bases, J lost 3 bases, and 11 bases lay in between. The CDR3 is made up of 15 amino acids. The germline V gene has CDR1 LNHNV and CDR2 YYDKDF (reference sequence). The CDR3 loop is CATSRDGAGDTEAFF. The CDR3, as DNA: TGTGCCACCAGCAGAGATGGGGCAGGGGACACTGAAGCTTTCTTT.

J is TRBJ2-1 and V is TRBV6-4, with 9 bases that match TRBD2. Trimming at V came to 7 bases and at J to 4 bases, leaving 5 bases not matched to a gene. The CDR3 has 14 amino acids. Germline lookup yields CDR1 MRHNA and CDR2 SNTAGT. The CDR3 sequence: CASNSGSLYNEQFF. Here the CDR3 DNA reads TGTGCCAGCAATAGCGGGAGCCTTTACAATGAGCAGTTCTTC.

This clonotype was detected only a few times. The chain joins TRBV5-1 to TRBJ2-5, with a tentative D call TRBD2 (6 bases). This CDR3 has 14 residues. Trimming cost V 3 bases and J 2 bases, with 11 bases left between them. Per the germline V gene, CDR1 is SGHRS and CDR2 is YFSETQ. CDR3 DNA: TGCGCCAGCAGCTCTGGACTACCTCAAGAGACCCAGTACTTC. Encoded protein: CASSSGLPQETQYF.

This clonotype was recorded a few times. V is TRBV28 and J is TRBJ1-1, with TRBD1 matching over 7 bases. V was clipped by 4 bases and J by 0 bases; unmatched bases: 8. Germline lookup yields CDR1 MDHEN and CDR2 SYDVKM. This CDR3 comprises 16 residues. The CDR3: CASSSPGQNMNTEAFF. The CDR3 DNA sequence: TGTGCCAGCAGTTCCCCGGGACAGAACATGAACACTGAAGCTTTCTTT.

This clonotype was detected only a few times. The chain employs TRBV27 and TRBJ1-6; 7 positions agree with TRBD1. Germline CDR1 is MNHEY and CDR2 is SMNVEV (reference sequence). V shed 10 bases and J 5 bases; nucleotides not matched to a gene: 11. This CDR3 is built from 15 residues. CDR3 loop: CATGGSNRNNSPLHF. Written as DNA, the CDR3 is TGTGCCACAGGGGGTTCGAACAGGAATAATTCACCCCTCCACTTT.

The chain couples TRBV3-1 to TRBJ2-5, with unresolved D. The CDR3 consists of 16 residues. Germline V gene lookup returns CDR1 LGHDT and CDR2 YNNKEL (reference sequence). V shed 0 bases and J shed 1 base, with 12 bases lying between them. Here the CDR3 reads CASSQEKSGPQETQYF. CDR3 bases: TGTGCCAGCAGCCAAGAAAAATCCGGTCCCCAAGAGACCCAGTACTTC.

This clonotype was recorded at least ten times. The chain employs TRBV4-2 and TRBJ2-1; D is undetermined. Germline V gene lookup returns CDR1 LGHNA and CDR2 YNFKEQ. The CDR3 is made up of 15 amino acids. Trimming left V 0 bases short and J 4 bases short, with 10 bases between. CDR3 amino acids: CASSQEFQNYNEQFF. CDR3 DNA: TGTGCCAGCAGCCAAGAGTTCCAGAATTACAATGAGCAGTTCTTC.

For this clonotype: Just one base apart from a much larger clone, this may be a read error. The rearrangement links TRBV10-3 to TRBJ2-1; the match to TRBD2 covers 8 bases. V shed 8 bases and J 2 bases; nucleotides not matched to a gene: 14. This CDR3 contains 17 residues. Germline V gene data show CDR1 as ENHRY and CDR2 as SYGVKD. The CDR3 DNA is TGTGCCATCGATAGTAAGGGAATAGCGGGACCCTACAATGAGCAGTTCTTC. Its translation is CAIDSKGIAGPYNEQFF.